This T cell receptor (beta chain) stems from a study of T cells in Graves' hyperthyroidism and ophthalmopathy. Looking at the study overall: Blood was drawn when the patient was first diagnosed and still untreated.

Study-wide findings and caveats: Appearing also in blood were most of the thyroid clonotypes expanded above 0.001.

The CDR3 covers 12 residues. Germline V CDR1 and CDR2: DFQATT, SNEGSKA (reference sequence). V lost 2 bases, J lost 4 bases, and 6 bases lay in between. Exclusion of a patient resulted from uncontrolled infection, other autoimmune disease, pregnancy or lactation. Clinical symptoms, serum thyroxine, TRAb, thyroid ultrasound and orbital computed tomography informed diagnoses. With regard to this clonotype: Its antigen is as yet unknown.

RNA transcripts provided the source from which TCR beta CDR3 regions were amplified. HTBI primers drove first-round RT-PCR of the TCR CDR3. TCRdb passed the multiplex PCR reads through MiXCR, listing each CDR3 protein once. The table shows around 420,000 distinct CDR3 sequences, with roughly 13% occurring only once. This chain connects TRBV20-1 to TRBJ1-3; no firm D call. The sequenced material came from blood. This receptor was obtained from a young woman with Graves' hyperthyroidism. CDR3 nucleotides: TGCAGTGCTAGACAGAGCGGAAACACCATATATTTT. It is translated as CSARQSGNTIYF.